The 29 T cell receptor beta chains listed next were all sequenced from one sample in a study of Graves' ophthalmopathy and Graves' hyperthyroidism. The study amplified TCR beta CDR3 regions using RNA transcripts. HTBI primers served in a first-round RT-PCR, which a second-round multiplex PCR followed. TCRdb re-derived calls from the multiplex PCR reads in MiXCR, one entry per CDR3 protein. Here the sample spans around 1.1 million distinct CDR3 sequences, 36% being singletons. The source material was peripheral blood or thyroid tissue (not recorded which). These receptors originate from an adult man with Graves' hyperthyroidism.

The V call is TRBV4-3, the J call TRBJ1-5; 9 bases match TRBD1. V shed 6 bases and J 5 bases; nucleotides not matched to a gene: 8. CDR1 LGHNA and CDR2 YSLEER come from the germline V gene. The CDR3 is 15 amino acids. CDR3 loop: CASSLADRGHQPQHF. The DNA for the CDR3 is TGCGCCAGCAGTCTTGCGGACAGGGGTCATCAGCCCCAGCATTTT.

The V call is TRBV7-8, the J call TRBJ2-7; 7 bases are a match to TRBD2. Germline V lookup: CDR1 SGHVS, CDR2 FQNEAQ. The CDR3 runs 17 residues. Trimming removed 5 bases from V and 1 base from J; junction bases left unmatched: 14. The CDR3 region has the DNA TGTGCCAGCAGCGGCGGGACTATCCCTAGTTTGTCCTACGAGCAGTACTTC. Its protein is CASSGGTIPSLSYEQYF.

The rearrangement joins TRBV29-1 to TRBJ1-1; possibly TRBD1 for D (6 bases). CDR1 and CDR2 (germline): SQVTM, ANQGSEA. The CDR3 length is 12 residues. V was shortened by 8 bases and J by 4 bases, with 14 bases between the two germline ends. Written as DNA, the CDR3 is TGCAGCCTCGACAGGCGGAGCACTGAAGCTTTCTTT. Translating gives CSLDRRSTEAFF. The variable domain in full, with the rest retrieved from reference TRBV29-1 and TRBJ1-1, is SAVISQKPSRDICQRGTSLTIQCQVDSQVTMMFWYRQQPGQSLTLIATANQGSEATYESGFVIDKFPISRPNLTFSTLTVSNMSPEDSSIYLCSLDRRSTEAFFGQGTRLTVV.

The chain uses TRBV20-1 and TRBJ1-2; TRBD1 aligns across 7 bases. Germline V gene sequence: CDR1 DFQATT, CDR2 SNEGSKA (reference sequence). After removal of 5 bases from V and 7 bases from J, the junction contained 16 bases not matched to a gene. This CDR3 comprises 15 residues. The CDR3 region has the DNA TGCAGTGCTGGCGCCAGGGGGAGATTGGCCCGTGGCTACACCTTC. Its translation: CSAGARGRLARGYTF.

The table lists this clonotype with many counts. The J gene is TRBJ2-5, the V gene TRBV7-2; 12 nucleotides line up with TRBD1. CDR3 length equals 17 residues. Trimming removed 5 bases from V and 4 bases from J; junction bases left unmatched: 11. CDR1 is SGHTA, CDR2 FQGNSA, per germline. CDR3 in DNA: TGTGCCAGCAGCCCCGGGGGACAGGGGGCGCGGGTAGAGACCCAGTACTTC. Its translation is CASSPGGQGARVETQYF.

This clonotype was detected ten times or more. J is TRBJ1-1 and V is TRBV5-1, with 7 bases lining up with TRBD1. Germline loops: CDR1 SGHRS, CDR2 YFSETQ. This CDR3 contains 15 residues. V was pared by 6 bases and J by 0 bases, with 8 bases of the junction left unmatched. CDR3 DNA: TGCGCCAGCACCGGGGACAGTTGCATGAACACTGAAGCTTTCTTT. Translating it yields CASTGDSCMNTEAFF.

The chain is built from TRBV25-1 and TRBJ1-4; no reliable D call. V was clipped by 4 bases and J by 10 bases, with 19 bases between them. The CDR3 sequence is 15 residues long. Germline-derived CDR1 and CDR2 are MGHDK and SYGVNS. The CDR3 sequence: CASSGYGSASGKLFF. The CDR3 DNA reads TGTGCCAGCAGTGGATACGGGTCAGCGTCCGGAAAACTGTTTTTT. Full variable domain (remainder filled in from reference TRBV25-1 and TRBJ1-4): EADIYQTPRYLVIGTGKKITLECSQTMGHDKMYWYQQDPGMELHLIHYSYGVNSTEKGDLSSESTVSRIRTEHFPLTLESARPSHTSQYLCASSGYGSASGKLFFGSGTQLSVL.

This chain links TRBV10-3 with TRBJ2-7; perhaps D is TRBD1 or TRBD2 (6 bases each). Deletions cut 2 bases from V and 2 bases from J, with 16 bases between. Looked up from germline, CDR1 is ENHRY and CDR2 is SYGVKD. CDR3 length equals 16 residues. In DNA form, the CDR3 reads TGTGCCATCAGTGAGACCGACAGGCGGGGACCCTACGAGCAGTACTTC. It encodes CAISETDRRGPYEQYF.

The V gene is TRBV11-2, the J gene TRBJ2-5, with D unresolved. The CDR3 is 13 amino acids. Trimming took 5 bases from V and 4 from J, leaving 11 bases between them. Germline values: CDR1 SGHAT, CDR2 FQNNGV. For the CDR3, the DNA is TGTGCCAGCAGCCCCTCCCCCCTAGAGACCCAGTACTTC. Protein product: CASSPSPLETQYF.

The sample holds many counts of this clonotype. J is TRBJ1-1 and V is TRBV19; 9 bases line up with TRBD1. This CDR3 is 14 amino acids long. The germline gives CDR1 LNHDA, CDR2 SQIVND (reference sequence). V lost 7 bases to trimming and J lost 1 base; unmatched junction nucleotides: 4. The CDR3 DNA reads TGTGCCAGTACAGAACAGGGGGCGAACACTGAAGCTTTCTTT. Its translation is CASTEQGANTEAFF.

The chain combines TRBV7-3 with TRBJ2-1; no definite D call. This CDR3 has 15 residues. The germline CDR1 and CDR2 sequences are SGHTA and FQGTGA. Trimming shortened V by 4 bases and J by 0 bases, and 10 bases separated the two germline ends. CDR3 coding DNA: TGTGCCAGCAGCTCCGACCCGCGCTCCTACAATGAGCAGTTCTTC. Its protein product is CASSSDPRSYNEQFF.

The chain uses TRBV25-1 and TRBJ2-5, with D possibly TRBD2 on 5 matching bases. The DNA end lines up better with TRBJ2-7; the J call may be wrong. The V gene's germline CDR1 is MGHDK and CDR2 SYGVNS. This CDR3 is 17 amino acids long. This chain's CDR3 is CASSGVSPRRSSYEQYF. The CDR3 DNA reads TGTGCCAGCAGCGGAGTCTCTCCAAGGAGGTCCTCCTACGAGCAGTACTTC.

This clonotype showed up many times. The chain is built from TRBV2 and TRBJ1-1; D is uncertain. Germline lookup yields CDR1 SNHLY and CDR2 FYNNEI. The ends were cut back, 4 bases at V and 1 base at J, with 10 bases in the middle. This CDR3 contains 14 residues. In DNA, the CDR3 is TGTGCCAGCAGTGTTCGGGGTGGGAACACTGAAGCTTTCTTT. Translated: CASSVRGGNTEAFF.

V gene TRBV28 combines with J gene TRBJ2-5; D is undetermined. V was pared by 10 bases and J by 5 bases, with 8 bases between. The CDR3 has 10 amino acids. The V gene's germline CDR1 is MDHEN and CDR2 SYDVKM. Written as DNA, the CDR3 is TGTGCCACCCAAAGGGAGACCCAGTACTTC. Protein sequence: CATQRETQYF.

A remark on this clonotype: A much larger clone differs by one base, so this may be a read error. The chain joins TRBV7-9 to TRBJ1-4; possibly TRBD1 for D (5 bases). From germline, CDR1 is SEHNR and CDR2 FQNEAQ (reference sequence). The CDR3 extends over 15 amino acids. The V and J ends lost 4 bases and 5 bases respectively, with 14 bases between them. In DNA form, the CDR3 reads TGTGCCAGCAGCTCAACGGGGGAGTTGAATGAAAAACTGTTTTTT. Amino acids: CASSSTGELNEKLFF.

This clonotype was seen more than once but under ten times. CDR3 nucleotides: TGTGCCAGCAGTGGAAACAGGGCAATGAACACTGAAGCTTTCTTT. Encoded protein: CASSGNRAMNTEAFF. This sequence joins TRBV6-1 and TRBJ1-1, with TRBD1 as a possible D gene (6 bases). The V gene lost 4 bases and the J gene lost 0 bases, with 12 bases spanning the gap. This CDR3 has 15 residues. Looked up from germline, CDR1 is MNHNS and CDR2 is SASEGT.

In its sample, this clonotype was seen many times. The chain uses TRBV5-1 and TRBJ1-1; 8 bases fit TRBD1. Germline loops: CDR1 SGHRS, CDR2 YFSETQ. The V and J ends lost 1 base and 6 bases, in that order; junction bases with no gene match: 5. This CDR3 region has 14 residues. CDR3 sequence: CASSLTGGGPEAFF. The CDR3 DNA reads as TGCGCCAGCAGCTTGACAGGGGGAGGACCTGAAGCTTTCTTT.

The rearrangement joins TRBV7-2 to TRBJ2-6; D unclear. Trimming removed 9 bases from V and 4 bases from J, with 13 bases in between. This CDR3 is built from 14 residues. From germline, CDR1 is SGHTA and CDR2 FQGNSA. The CDR3 protein is CASSLRRGANVLTF. CDR3 nucleotides: TGTGCCAGTAGCCTCCGGCGGGGGGCCAACGTCCTGACTTTC.

This clonotype appeared a few times. This rearrangement joins TRBV24-1 to TRBJ2-7; possibly TRBD1 or TRBD2 for D (6 bases each). CDR3 length: 12 residues. Trimming shortened V by 5 bases and J by 5 bases, and 9 bases separated the two germline ends. CDR1 KGHDR and CDR2 SFDVKD come from the germline V gene. The CDR3 DNA sequence: TGTGCCACCAGTGTGGGGGGCGACGAGCAGTACTTC. Translating it yields CATSVGGDEQYF.

This clonotype came up a few times. The chain couples TRBV6-6 to TRBJ2-5; D is uncertain. The CDR3 consists of 9 residues. V was shortened by 4 bases and J by 10 bases, with 4 bases between the two germline ends. The germline CDR1 and CDR2 sequences are MNHNY and SVGAGI (reference sequence). The DNA for the CDR3 is TGTGCCAGCAGTTTGGTCCAGTACTTC. The encoded protein is CASSLVQYF.

This rearrangement joins TRBV7-8 to TRBJ1-5; the match to TRBD1 covers 7 bases. Germline V gives CDR1 SGHVS, CDR2 FQNEAQ. This CDR3 contains 16 residues. Trimming took 5 bases from V and 4 from J; bases not matched to a gene: 11. The CDR3 coding sequence is TGTGCCAGCAGCCTAAACCGGGACAGCGTAAATCAGCCCCAGCATTTT. As protein: CASSLNRDSVNQPQHF.

This clonotype was observed many times. This chain links TRBV5-1 with TRBJ2-7; no definite D call. CDR1 and CDR2 (germline): SGHRS, YFSETQ. The CDR3 sequence is 13 residues long. The V gene lost 1 base and the J gene lost 4 bases, with 9 bases spanning the gap. The DNA of the CDR3 is TGCGCCAGCAGCTTGAAGAACTTGTACGAGCAGTACTTC. It yields the protein CASSLKNLYEQYF.

This clonotype appeared a few times. V usage is TRBV5-5 and J usage is TRBJ2-2; D ambiguous. CDR3 length equals 16 residues. V was clipped by 4 bases and J by 0 bases, with 13 bases between them. CDR1 SGHKS and CDR2 YYEKEE come from the germline V gene (reference sequence). The CDR3 DNA is TGTGCCAGCAGCCAATCCCCGGGTGCGAACACCGGGGAGCTGTTTTTT. Translating gives CASSQSPGANTGELFF.

As regards this clonotype: A read error may produce the germline difference seen at one junction end. The chain carries TRBV7-9 and TRBJ1-5, with a tentative D call TRBD1 (5 bases). Per the germline V gene, CDR1 is SEHNR and CDR2 is FQNEAQ (reference sequence). The CDR3 consists of 16 residues. The CDR3 DNA sequence: TGCGCCAGCGGCCAAGATCGGGGAGGGGCAAATCAGCCCCAGCATTTT. Translated, it gives CASGQDRGGANQPQHF.

The chain uses TRBV5-1 and TRBJ1-1, with D perhaps matching TRBD1 (6 bases). The CDR3 totals 15 residues. The germline CDR1 and CDR2 sequences are SGHRS and YFSETQ. V dropped 5 bases and J dropped 7 bases, with 21 bases sitting between them. CDR3 nucleotide sequence: TGCGCCAGCAGTCCCTCCGGGACACTTTTTATTGAAGCTTTCTTT. This encodes CASSPSGTLFIEAFF.

This clonotype was seen repeatedly, ten times or more. The chain couples TRBV25-1 to TRBJ2-7; TRBD1 matches at 9 bases. V lost 4 bases, J lost 2 bases, and 9 bases stayed unmatched. The CDR3 contains 16 residues. Germline-derived CDR1 and CDR2 are MGHDK and SYGVNS. CDR3 in DNA: TGTGCCAGCAGTGCAGGGGACAGGGTCCAGACCTACGAGCAGTACTTC. Its translation: CASSAGDRVQTYEQYF.

Concerning this clonotype itself: A read error may account for a junction end that differs from germline. The rearrangement uses TRBV7-9 and TRBJ2-7; the D call may be TRBD1 or TRBD2 (5 bases each). There are 14 residues in the CDR3. CDR1 SEHNR and CDR2 FQNEAQ come from the germline V gene (reference sequence). The CDR3 bases are TGTGCCAGCAGCCGAACCGGGACCAACTACGAGCAGTGCTTC. The encoded protein is CASSRTGTNYEQCF. Filled out from reference TRBV7-9 and TRBJ2-7, the complete variable domain reads DTGVSQNPRHKITKRGQNVTFRCDPISEHNRLYWYRQTLGQGPEFLTYFQNEAQLEKSRLLSDRFSAERPKGSFSTLEIQRTEQGDSAMYLCASSRTGTNYEQCFGPGTRLTVT.

About this clonotype itself: This may stem from a read error, because a much larger clone lies one nucleotide away. The chain uses TRBV9 and TRBJ1-2, with 8 bases matching TRBD1. The V gene end was trimmed by 2 bases and the J gene end by 7 bases; junction bases not matched to a gene: 13. The CDR3 totals 16 residues. Germline CDR1 SGDLS, CDR2 YYNGEE. The CDR3 sequence: CASSVSGQGLYCGYTF. CDR3 coding DNA: TGTGCCAGCAGCGTCTCAGGACAGGGTTTGTACTGTGGCTACACCTTC.

This clonotype was picked up a small number of times. The J gene is TRBJ2-7, the V gene TRBV5-1; 8 nucleotides line up with TRBD2. CDR1 is SGHRS and CDR2 is YFSETQ in the germline V gene. There are 16 residues in the CDR3. Germline trimming cut 4 bases from V and 0 bases from J; bases unmatched to any gene: 9. The CDR3 DNA follows: TGCGCCAGCAGCCAGAATCCACTAGCGGCCTCCTACGAGCAGTACTTC. This translates into CASSQNPLAASYEQYF.